The sequence of this T cell receptor (beta chain) was determined in a study of OX40 agonist ivuxolimab in advanced cancers. Across the whole study: The patients' treatment was ivuxolimab, an agonistic anti-OX40 (CD134) antibody.

The assay was immunoSEQ multiplex PCR, and TCRdb's table has in-frame clones only and misses some. The sample carries roughly 70,000 clones, 70% to 90% recorded once. Germline V gene sequence: CDR1 SNHLY, CDR2 FYNNEI. V shed 7 bases and J shed 10 bases, with 10 bases lying between them. This CDR3 is built from 11 residues. The origin of this receptor is an adult with an advanced solid tumor such as melanoma, head and neck, liver or kidney cancer. Sequencing used CD4+ or CD8+ T cells sorted from blood, obtained in a trial of the OX40 agonist ivuxolimab. The chain combines TRBV2 with TRBJ2-2; D gene unclear. The CDR3 reads CASTGYEELFF. For the CDR3, the DNA is TGTGCCAGCACCGGGTATGAGGAGCTGTTTTTT.